This T cell receptor (beta chain) was profiled in a study of CD8 T cells in Susac syndrome. While CD8+ and CD4+ T cells were isolated negatively, TEMRA cells were enriched by FACS. An input of 0.5 to 1 ug of RNA was subjected to reverse transcription using random hexamers. TCR beta CDR3 was amplified by immunoSEQ covering 54 Vbeta and 13 Jbeta. MiXCR was run by TCRdb on the immunoSEQ multiplex PCR reads, yielding one entry per CDR3 protein. The sample yields 200,000 to 250,000 distinct CDR3 sequences, over 90% seen once. The ends lost 0 bases at V and 3 bases at J; junction bases unmatched: 4. Germline CDR1 reads GTSNPN; CDR2 reads SVGIG (reference sequence). This CDR3 comprises 14 residues.

The sequence derives from a human donor with multiple sclerosis. Sequenced sample: CD4+ T cells from PBMCs. The chain carries TRBV30 and TRBJ2-5; 7 positions match TRBD1. CDR3 protein: CAWSVGGQEETQYF. In nucleotides, the CDR3 is TGTGCCTGGAGTGTAGGGGGCCAGGAAGAGACCCAGTACTTC.